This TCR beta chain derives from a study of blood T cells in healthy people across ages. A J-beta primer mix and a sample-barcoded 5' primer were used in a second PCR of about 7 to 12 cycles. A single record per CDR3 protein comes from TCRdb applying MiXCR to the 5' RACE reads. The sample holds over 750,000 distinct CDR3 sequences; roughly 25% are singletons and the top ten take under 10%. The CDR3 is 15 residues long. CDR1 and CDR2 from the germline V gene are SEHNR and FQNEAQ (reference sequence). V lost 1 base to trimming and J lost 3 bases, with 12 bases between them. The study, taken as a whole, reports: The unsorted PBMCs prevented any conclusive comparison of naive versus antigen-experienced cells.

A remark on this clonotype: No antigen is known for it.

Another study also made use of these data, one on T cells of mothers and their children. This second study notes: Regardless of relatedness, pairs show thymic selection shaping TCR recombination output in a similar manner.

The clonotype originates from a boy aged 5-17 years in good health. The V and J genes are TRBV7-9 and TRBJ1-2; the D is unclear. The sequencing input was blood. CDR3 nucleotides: TGTGCCAGCAGCTTAGTGGTGGCATGGGACTATGGCTACACCTTC. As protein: CASSLVVAWDYGYTF.